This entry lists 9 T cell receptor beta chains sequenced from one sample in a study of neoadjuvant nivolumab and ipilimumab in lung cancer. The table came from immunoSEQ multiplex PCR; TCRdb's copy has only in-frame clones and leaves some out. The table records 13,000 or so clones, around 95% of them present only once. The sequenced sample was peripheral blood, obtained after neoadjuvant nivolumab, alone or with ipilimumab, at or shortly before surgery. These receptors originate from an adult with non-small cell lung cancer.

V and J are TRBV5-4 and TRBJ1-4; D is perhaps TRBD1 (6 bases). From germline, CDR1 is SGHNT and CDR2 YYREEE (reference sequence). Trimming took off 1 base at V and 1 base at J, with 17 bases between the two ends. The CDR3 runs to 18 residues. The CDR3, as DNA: TGTGCCAGCAGCTTGTCGACAGGAGGGCTACAAACTAATGAAAAACTGTTTTTT. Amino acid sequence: CASSLSTGGLQTNEKLFF.

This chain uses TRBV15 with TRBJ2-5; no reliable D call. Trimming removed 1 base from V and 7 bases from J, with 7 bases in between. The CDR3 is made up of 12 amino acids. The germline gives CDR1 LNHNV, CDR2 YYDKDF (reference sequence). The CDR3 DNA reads TGTGCCACCAGCAGAGTGGGCGGGACCCAGTACTTC. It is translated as CATSRVGGTQYF.

The CDR3 DNA reads as TGCAGCGTTGACGGGGCTAGCTGGGGCAAGACCGGGGAGCTGTTTTTT. Protein sequence: CSVDGASWGKTGELFF. The chain uses TRBV29-1 and TRBJ2-2, with D possibly called TRBD1 or TRBD2 (5 bases each). CDR1 and CDR2 from the germline V gene are SQVTM and ANQGSEA. This CDR3 comprises 16 residues. V was clipped by 3 bases and J by 5 bases, with 19 bases between them.

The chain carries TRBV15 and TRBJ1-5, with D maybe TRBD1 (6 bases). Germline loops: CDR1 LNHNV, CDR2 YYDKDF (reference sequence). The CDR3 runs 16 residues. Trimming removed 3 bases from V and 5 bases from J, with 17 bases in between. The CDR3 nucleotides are TGTGCCACCAGCAGGATCGCCGGACAGTTGGATCAGCCCCAGCATTTT. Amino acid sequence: CATSRIAGQLDQPQHF.

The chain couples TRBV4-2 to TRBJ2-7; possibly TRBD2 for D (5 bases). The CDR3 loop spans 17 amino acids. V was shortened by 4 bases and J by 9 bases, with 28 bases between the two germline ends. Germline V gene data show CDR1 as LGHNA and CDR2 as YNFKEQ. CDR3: CASSPPSGASRLSVQYF. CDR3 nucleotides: TGTGCCAGCAGCCCCCCCAGTGGAGCTAGCCGTTTGTCGGTGCAGTACTTC.

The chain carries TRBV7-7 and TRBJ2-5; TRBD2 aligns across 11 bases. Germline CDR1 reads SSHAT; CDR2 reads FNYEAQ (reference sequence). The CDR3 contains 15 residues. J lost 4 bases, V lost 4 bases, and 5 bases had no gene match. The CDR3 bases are TGTGCCAGCAGCTATAGCGGGAGGGCCGGAGAGACCCAGTACTTC. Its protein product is CASSYSGRAGETQYF.

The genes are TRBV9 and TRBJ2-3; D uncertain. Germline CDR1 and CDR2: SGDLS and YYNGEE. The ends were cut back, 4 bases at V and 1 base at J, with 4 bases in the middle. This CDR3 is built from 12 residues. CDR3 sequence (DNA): TGTGCCAGCAGCACCCGCACAGATACGCAGTATTTT. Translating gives CASSTRTDTQYF.

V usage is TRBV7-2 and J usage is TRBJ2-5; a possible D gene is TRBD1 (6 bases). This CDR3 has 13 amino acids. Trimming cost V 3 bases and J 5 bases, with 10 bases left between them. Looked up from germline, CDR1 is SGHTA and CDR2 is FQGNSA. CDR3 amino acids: CASSFTGRETQYF. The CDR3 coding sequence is TGTGCCAGCAGCTTTACAGGGCGCGAGACCCAGTACTTC.

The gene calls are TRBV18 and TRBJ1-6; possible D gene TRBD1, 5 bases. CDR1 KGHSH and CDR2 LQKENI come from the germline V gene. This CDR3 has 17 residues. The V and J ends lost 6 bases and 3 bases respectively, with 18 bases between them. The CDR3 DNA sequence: TGTGCCAGCTCGCCGGGCAACGCAGGGCACTATAATTCACCCCTCCACTTT. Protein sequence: CASSPGNAGHYNSPLHF.